The rows below give T cell receptor beta chains drawn from one sample of a study of blood T cell repertoires in COVID-19. TCRdb's table, derived via immunoSEQ multiplex PCR, lists solely in-frame clones and lacks some. The table includes some 140,000 clones, around nine tenths detected once. The sequenced sample consisted of peripheral blood. These TCRs come from a man in his fifties or sixties with active or convalescent COVID-19. The CDR3 runs from the conserved cysteine through the conserved F or W. The D gene is left open where the match is weak. Size is stated for part of the rows, as once, few or many counts, or as a class when the clone is expanded.

CDR3nt	CDR3aa	abundance	d_gene	v_gene	j_gene
TGCAGCGCTATGGCTGGGGGCCCAGAGACCCAGTACTTC	CSAMAGGPETQYF	once	NA	TRBV29-1	TRBJ2-5
TGTGCCAGCAGTGGGGAGGGACTAGCCCACAATGAGCAGTTCTTC	CASSGEGLAHNEQFF	NA	TRBD2	TRBV2	TRBJ2-1
TGCGCCAGCAGCTTGGTGGAGGGGTCAAGGGCCCAGTACTTC	CASSLVEGSRAQYF	NA	NA	TRBV5-1	TRBJ2-5
TGTGCCAGCAGTCAAAACACTGAAGCTTTCTTT	CASSQNTEAFF	NA	NA	TRBV28	TRBJ1-1
TGTGCCAGCAGTATATCCTTAACAGGGGATGACTACAATGAGCAGTTCTTC	CASSISLTGDDYNEQFF	NA	TRBD1	TRBV2	TRBJ2-1
TGTGCCATCAGTGCCACACCCAGCGGAGACTACGAGCAGTACTTC	CAISATPSGDYEQYF	NA	NA	TRBV10-3	TRBJ2-7
TGCGCCAGCAGCTGGGAGGGGACTAGCGGGGATACGCAGTATTTT	CASSWEGTSGDTQYF	NA	TRBD2	TRBV5-1	TRBJ2-3
TGTGCCAGCAGCCGGCCGGGACAGATCTTAGGCACTGAAGCTTTCTTT	CASSRPGQILGTEAFF	NA	TRBD1	TRBV14	TRBJ1-1
TGTGCCAGCAGTCCGGGGACAGCGAGCAATCAGCCCCAGCATTTT	CASSPGTASNQPQHF	NA	TRBD1	TRBV7-2	TRBJ1-5
TGTGCCAGCTCCCGGGAAGGGCGGCAGCCCCAGCATTTT	CASSREGRQPQHF	NA	NA	TRBV6-5	TRBJ1-5
TGCGCCAGCAGCTTGGACTCCCCGTCCACTGAAGCTTTCTTT	CASSLDSPSTEAFF	NA	NA	TRBV5-1	TRBJ1-1
TGTGCCAGCAGCGTCCGACAGGGAAGCTCCTACAATGAGCAGTTCTTC	CASSVRQGSSYNEQFF	once	TRBD1	TRBV9	TRBJ2-1
TGTGCCACCAGTTCGGGTGGCAATCAGCCCCAGCATTTT	CATSSGGNQPQHF	NA	NA	TRBV19	TRBJ1-5
TGCGCCAGCAGACGAACGGGACAGTTGAACACTGAAGCTTTCTTT	CASRRTGQLNTEAFF	NA	TRBD1	TRBV5-1	TRBJ1-1
TGTGCCATCGAGGAGGGGTTTTCCGGGGCCAACGTCCTGACTTTC	CAIEEGFSGANVLTF	NA	NA	TRBV10-3	TRBJ2-6
TGCGCCAGCAGCTACGAACCCGGACAGGGTAGCTATGGCTACACCTTC	CASSYEPGQGSYGYTF	NA	TRBD1	TRBV5-1	TRBJ1-2
TGTGCCAGCAGCACAGTAAGTTCTACTGAAGCTTTCTTT	CASSTVSSTEAFF	NA	NA	TRBV11-2	TRBJ1-1
TGTGCCAGTAAATTCCTAGCGGGAGATGGGGAGACCCAGTACTTC	CASKFLAGDGETQYF	NA	TRBD2	TRBV19	TRBJ2-5
TGTGCCAGCAGAGGGCAAGCGGCGCCCTCCCAAGAGACCCAGTACTTC	CASRGQAAPSQETQYF	NA	NA	TRBV28	TRBJ2-5
TGTGCCAGCCGCCGCGGACAGGGCGCAGATACGCAGTATTTT	CASRRGQGADTQYF	NA	TRBD1	TRBV19	TRBJ2-3
TGTGCCAGCAGCTTGCGAGGGCATACAGGGGGGCGTGCTGAAAAACTGTTTTTT	CASSLRGHTGGRAEKLFF	NA	TRBD1	TRBV5-5	TRBJ1-4
TGTGCCAGCAGCTTGGAAGGGGGCACCGGGGAGCTGTTTTTT	CASSLEGGTGELFF	NA	NA	TRBV5-5	TRBJ2-2
TGTGCCAGCAGGAACGGGACTACGACAGATACGCAGTATTTT	CASRNGTTTDTQYF	NA	TRBD2	TRBV5-4	TRBJ2-3
TGTGCCAGCAGCTTAATAGCGGGGGGTGCCGCCCAAGCACATGAGCAGTTCTTC	CASSLIAGGAAQAHEQFF	NA	TRBD2	TRBV7-8	TRBJ2-1
TGTGCCGGGCCGGCGGGAGGGGACACCGGGGAGCTGTTTTTT	CAGPAGGDTGELFF	NA	TRBD2	TRBV7-2	TRBJ2-2
TGTGCCAGCAGTTACCTCCGAGGCGGGCAAGAGCAGTTCTTC	CASSYLRGGQEQFF	NA	NA	TRBV6-2/TRBV6-3	TRBJ2-1